Listed below are T cell receptor beta chains from one sample, sequenced in a study of cytomegalovirus exposure and HLA in healthy donors. TCRdb keeps only in-frame clones here, not all; method: immunoSEQ multiplex PCR. The table records about 150,000 clones, about 86% of them present only once. The sample consisted of PBMCs. Every receptor here comes from a human donor in good health. The CDR3 runs from the conserved cysteine through the conserved F or W. A D gene is named only where the DNA matches it firmly. The listing skips clone size in some rows; elsewhere it reads once, few, many or a size class.

>TRBV18|.|.|TRBJ1-4
TGTGCCAGCTCGCGGGGGTTCTCAACTAATGAAAAACTGTTTTTT
CASSRGFSTNEKLFF
>TRBV5-6|.|TRBD1|TRBJ1-2
TGTGCCAGCAGCGAGGGACAGTGGGATGGCTACACCTTC
CASSEGQWDGYTF
>TRBV5-1|.|.|TRBJ2-1
TGCGCCAGCAGCGAAAACACCGGGGGTTACAATGAGCAGTTCTTC
CASSENTGGYNEQFF
>TRBV6-6|.|TRBD1|TRBJ2-1
TGTGCCAGCAGTTACTCTTGGGACAGGGACAATGAGCAGTTCTTC
CASSYSWDRDNEQFF
>TRBV30|.|TRBD2|TRBJ2-3
TGTGCCTGGAGACTAGCGGGAGCCTCAGATACGCAGTATTTT
CAWRLAGASDTQYF
>TRBV13|.|.|TRBJ1-2
TGTGCCAGCAGCCTATCGGGGAGCCAGTACTATGGCTACACCTTC
CASSLSGSQYYGYTF
>TRBV5-6|.|TRBD1|TRBJ1-1
TGTGCCAGCAGTTACCAGGGGGTCGGGTCTGAAGCTTTCTTT
CASSYQGVGSEAFF
>TRBV28|.|TRBD1|TRBJ1-5
TGTGCCAGCAGCCCAGGGGGCGCGGAGCAGCCCCAGCATTTT
CASSPGGAEQPQHF
>TRBV9|few|.|TRBJ2-3
TGTGCCAGCAGCGCCCTCGAGGGCACAGATACGCAGTATTTT
CASSALEGTDTQYF
>TRBV5-1|.|TRBD2|TRBJ2-5
TGCGCCAGCAGCCTGGGACTAGCGGGAGGGCGGGAAGAGACCCAGTACTTC
CASSLGLAGGREETQYF
>TRBV6-5|.|TRBD1|TRBJ1-5
TGTGCCAGCAGTTCGACAGGGGTCGGTCAGCCCCAGCATTTT
CASSSTGVGQPQHF
>TRBV7-3|.|TRBD2|TRBJ2-3
TGTGCCAGCAGCTTGTCTAGCGGACGCACAGATACGCAGTATTTT
CASSLSSGRTDTQYF
>TRBV5-1|.|.|TRBJ2-7
TGCGCCAGCAGCTTAAGGGGCGACGAGCAGTACTTC
CASSLRGDEQYF
>TRBV12-2|.|.|TRBJ1-1
TGTGCAAGTCGCTTAGAGGGACAGGATCCCCGACTTATGAACACTGAAGCTTTCTTT
CASRLEGQDPRLMNTEAFF
>TRBV28|.|TRBD1|TRBJ1-1
TGTGCCAGCAGATTTGGCACCGGGACAGGGACTTCCATGAACACTGAAGCTTTCTTT
CASRFGTGTGTSMNTEAFF
>TRBV5-1|.|.|TRBJ1-5
TGCGCCAGCAGCTTAGGCCATGGCGAGGTTCAGCCCCAGCATTTT
CASSLGHGEVQPQHF
>TRBV9|.|TRBD1|TRBJ1-1
TGTGCCAGCTCTGTTACAGGGGTAACTGAAGCTTTCTTT
CASSVTGVTEAFF
>TRBV6-1|.|TRBD1|TRBJ2-2
TGTGCCAGGGGACAGGGGAATTGGGGCGGGGAGCTGTTTTTT
CARGQGNWGGELFF
>TRBV19|.|.|TRBJ1-4
TGTGCCAGTAGGTTCACACGAAATAATGAAAAACTGTTTTTT
CASRFTRNNEKLFF
>TRBV7-2|.|TRBD1|TRBJ1-5
TGTGCCAGCAGCTCGATCTTTGGGACAGCTATTAATCAGCCCCAGCATTTT
CASSSIFGTAINQPQHF
>TRBV4-3|.|TRBD1|TRBJ1-1
TGCGCCAGCAGCCAAGCGGACAGGGTTAACACTGAAGCTTTCTTT
CASSQADRVNTEAFF
>TRBV28|.|TRBD1|TRBJ1-4
TGTGCCAGCCGAGGGACAGGGAATGAAAAACTGTTTTTT
CASRGTGNEKLFF
>TRBV11-2|.|.|TRBJ1-2
TGTGCCAGCAACGGCCTCAGGGATAACTATGGCTACACCTTC
CASNGLRDNYGYTF
>TRBV7-9|.|.|TRBJ2-3
TGTGCCAGCAGCGCCCTAGGAGTCGGCACAGATACGCAGTATTTT
CASSALGVGTDTQYF
>TRBV5-8|.|TRBD1|TRBJ1-4
TGTGCCAGCAGCCTCGGGACAGCCACTAATGAAAAACTGTTTTTT
CASSLGTATNEKLFF
>TRBV28|.|.|TRBJ1-6
TGTGCCAGCAGTTTACCCCCAGGTTGGGGCGGGAAAAACCTTCATCAACCCCTCCACTTT
CASSLPPGWGGKNLHQPLHF
>TRBV7-3|.|TRBD1|TRBJ1-6
TGTGCCAGCAGCCGGACAGGGAATAATTCACCCCTCCACTTT
CASSRTGNNSPLHF
>TRBV6-6|.|.|TRBJ2-2
TGTGCCAGCAGTTACGACAGGGAGCTGTTTTTT
CASSYDRELFF
>TRBV6-5|.|TRBD1|TRBJ2-1
TGTGCCAGCAGTTTCCTTCCGGGACAGGGGGCCCATGAGCAGTTCTTC
CASSFLPGQGAHEQFF
>TRBV29-1|.|.|TRBJ2-3
TGCAGCGTTGAAGATCTTCCGGTTACGCGCACAGATACGCAGTATTTT
CSVEDLPVTRTDTQYF
>TRBV4-1|.|TRBD2|TRBJ2-5
TGCGCCAGCAGCCAAGCTGGGACTAGCGGGGGGAAGACCCAGTACTTC
CASSQAGTSGGKTQYF
>TRBV6-5|.|.|TRBJ2-7
TGTGCCAGCAGTCTACGGGGCCTAGCGGAGCAGTACTTC
CASSLRGLAEQYF
>TRBV19|once|.|TRBJ1-3
TGTGCCAGTACTAAGACAGCTCCTGGAAACACCATATATTTT
CASTKTAPGNTIYF
>TRBV6-5|.|.|TRBJ1-5
TGTGCCACCTCGGGGGGGACCAATCAGCCCCAGCATTTT
CATSGGTNQPQHF
>TRBV6-1|.|.|TRBJ2-1
TGTGCCAGCAGCCAAATCAATGAGCAGTTCTTC
CASSQINEQFF
>TRBV5-8|.|TRBD2|TRBJ2-1
TGTGCCAGCAGCTTTGGGTGGGGACTAGTACTTAGTGAGCAGTTCTTC
CASSFGWGLVLSEQFF
>TRBV5-4|.|TRBD2|TRBJ2-1
TGTGCCAGCAGCCGACTAGCGGTTCACAATGAGCAGTTCTTC
CASSRLAVHNEQFF
>TRBV7-9|.|.|TRBJ1-6
TGTGCCAGCAGCTTAGCGGCCAGGGAAAATTCACCCCTCCACTTT
CASSLAARENSPLHF
>TRBV5-6|.|TRBD1|TRBJ2-2
TGTGCCAGCAGCGGAACCGGGACAGGGGAGGCCGGGGAGCTGTTTTTT
CASSGTGTGEAGELFF
>TRBV7-3|.|TRBD2|TRBJ2-1
TGTGCCAGCAGCTTAACGGCTAGCGGATACAATGAGCAGTTCTTC
CASSLTASGYNEQFF
>TRBV28|once|TRBD2|TRBJ2-2
TGTGCCAGCAGTTTAGCCGGGGCTAGCGGGATCGGAGGGGAGCTGTTTTTT
CASSLAGASGIGGELFF
>TRBV7-8|.|TRBD2|TRBJ2-3
TGTGCCAGCAGCTTTCATACTAGCGGGGGTATGAGATCCACTAGCACAGATACGCAGTATTTT
CASSFHTSGGMRSTSTDTQYF
>TRBV5-6|.|TRBD2|TRBJ2-5
TGTGCCAGCAGCTTCGGGACTAGCAAAGAGACCCAGTACTTC
CASSFGTSKETQYF
>TRBV5-1|once|.|TRBJ1-5
TGCGCCAGCAGCCTCGCAGGGGTCGCCAATCAGCCCCAGCATTTT
CASSLAGVANQPQHF